This T cell receptor (beta chain) is drawn from a study of OX40 agonist ivuxolimab in advanced cancers. Overall study context: Ivuxolimab is an agonistic anti-OX40 (CD134) antibody, and patients were treated with it. Study-wide points: By week 6 at 0.1 to 3.0 mg/kg, blood CD4+ and CD8+ T cells had expanded clonally.

Individuals having autoimmune disease history or systemic immunosuppression were not enrolled. Baseline, cycle 4 day 1, and cycle 7 day 1 were the blood sampling points. This clone is medium-sized in the sample. What it recognizes is unknown. A far larger clone is a single base away, which makes a read error likely. This sample includes further DNA sequences coding for the same CDR3. CDR1 SGHAT and CDR2 FQDESV come from the germline V gene (reference sequence). The CDR3 totals 13 residues. TCRdb's table, derived via immunoSEQ multiplex PCR, lists solely in-frame clones and lacks some. This table has about 5,100 clones, about three fifths appearing once.

The chain combines TRBV11-1 with TRBJ1-1, with unresolved D. The source is an adult with an advanced solid tumor such as melanoma, head and neck, liver or kidney cancer. The sequenced sample was CD4+ or CD8+ T cells sorted from blood, obtained in a trial of the OX40 agonist ivuxolimab. The DNA of the CDR3 is TGCGCCAGCAGCCCTCAGAGGAACACTGAAGCTTTCTTT. Translating it yields CASSPQRNTEAFF. Looking up the rest from reference TRBV11-1 and TRBJ1-1 gives the full variable domain: EAEVAQSPRYKITEKSQAVAFWCDPISGHATLYWYRQILGQGPELLVQFQDESVVDDSQLPKDRFSAERLKGVDSTLKIQPAELGDSAMYLCASSPQRNTEAFFGQGTRLTVV.